These T cell receptor beta chains were read from a single sample in a study of technical replicates of blood from a few donors. The data were produced by immunoSEQ multiplex PCR, yet TCRdb's version contains in-frame clones alone and is incomplete. Of roughly 85,000 clones detected, 94% appear once; the ten largest clones hold 0.2% to 0.3%. The source material was T cells isolated from PBMCs. The source of these receptors is a human donor in good health. The CDR3 runs from the conserved cysteine through the conserved F or W. D genes are given only for firm matches. Not all rows give a size; the values are once, few, many and, for expanded clones, a class.

clone_size	j_call	d_call	v_call	cdr3_nt	cdr3_aa
.	TRBJ1-2	TRBD1	TRBV7-2	TGTGCCAGCAGCTTAGTGGACAGGGGGCGCGGGAAGGGCTACACCTTC	CASSLVDRGRGKGYTF
.	TRBJ1-3	.	TRBV19	TGTGCCAGTAGTATATCAAATAGCCGTCGGGAGTTTGGAAACACCATATATTTT	CASSISNSRREFGNTIYF
.	TRBJ1-4	.	TRBV6-6	TGTGCCAGCAGTTACGGCGGCAGGGTAAATGAAAAACTGTTTTTT	CASSYGGRVNEKLFF
few	TRBJ2-2	.	TRBV10-1	TGCGCCAGCAGGGACAGTTACACCGGGGAGCTGTTTTTT	CASRDSYTGELFF
few	TRBJ1-3	.	TRBV30	TGTGCCTGGGCGGACAGTCCACTCTCTGGAAACACCATATATTTT	CAWADSPLSGNTIYF
.	TRBJ2-6	.	TRBV6-5	TGTGCCAGCGGGCCCGGTAGTGGGGCCAACGTCCTGACTTTC	CASGPGSGANVLTF
.	TRBJ2-7	.	TRBV11-3	TGTGCCAGCCGCGGGGGCCCCTCCTACGAGCAGTACTTC	CASRGGPSYEQYF
.	TRBJ2-1	.	TRBV27	TGTGCCAGCAGTTTAGGGGGACTTCCAGGGTACAATGAGCAGTTCTTC	CASSLGGLPGYNEQFF
.	TRBJ1-6	TRBD1	TRBV27	TGTGCCAGCAGTTTAAGGGGGCATTATAATTCACCCCTCCACTTT	CASSLRGHYNSPLHF
.	TRBJ2-1	TRBD2	TRBV5-4	TGTGCCAGCAGCCCGGGACTAGCGGCCTCCAATGAGCAGTTCTTC	CASSPGLAASNEQFF
.	TRBJ1-1	.	TRBV9	TGTGCCAGCAGCGTAGGGGGGGGTAAGGACACTGAAGCTTTCTTT	CASSVGGGKDTEAFF
.	TRBJ2-4	TRBD1	TRBV6-6	TGTGCCGCTGGCTGGGACAGGGCAGACATTCAGTACTTC	CAAGWDRADIQYF
.	TRBJ2-5	.	TRBV6-5	TGTGCCAGTCACGCCCTAACTAGGAAAGAAGAGACCCAGTACTTC	CASHALTRKEETQYF
.	TRBJ2-7	TRBD1	TRBV27	TGTGCCAGCAAACCTCCCGGGACAGGGAGGATCTACGAGCAGTACTTC	CASKPPGTGRIYEQYF
.	TRBJ1-1	.	TRBV10-3	TGTGCCATCAGTGAGTCGGATGGGGGGTACACTGAAGCTTTCTTT	CAISESDGGYTEAFF
.	TRBJ1-3	TRBD1	TRBV5-6	TGTGCCAGCAGCTATCGGGGACAGCGCTCTGGAAACACCATATATTTT	CASSYRGQRSGNTIYF
.	TRBJ2-5	TRBD2	TRBV6-5	TGTGCCAGCAGTTACGGGGGGGGCCAAGAGACCCAGTACTTC	CASSYGGGQETQYF
.	TRBJ1-2	.	TRBV4-2	TGTGCCAGCAGCCTGCTTACAGGGTCATATGGCTACACCTTC	CASSLLTGSYGYTF
.	TRBJ2-7	.	TRBV7-2	TGTGCCAGCAGCTCAGTCTACGAGCAGTACTTC	CASSSVYEQYF
.	TRBJ1-6	.	TRBV30	TGTGCCTGGAGTGTGACAGGAAATTCACCCCTCCACTTT	CAWSVTGNSPLHF
.	TRBJ2-7	TRBD2	TRBV7-9	TGTGCCAGCATCCCTCCGGGCGGGGGATACGAGCAGTACTTC	CASIPPGGGYEQYF
.	TRBJ1-5	TRBD1	TRBV28	TGTGCCAGCAGTTTTCCGACAGGGACTCAGCCCCAGCATTTT	CASSFPTGTQPQHF
.	TRBJ1-2	TRBD1	TRBV6-5	TGTGCCAGCAGGGCCGGACAGGCTAACTATGGCTACACCTTC	CASRAGQANYGYTF
.	TRBJ2-5	.	TRBV28	TGTGCCAGCAGTTTAACAGGGAGCTTTCAAGAGACCCAGTACTTC	CASSLTGSFQETQYF
few	TRBJ2-2	.	TRBV4-1	TGCGCCAGCAGCCACACAAAGGACAGTCTCTTTACCGGGGAGCTGTTTTTT	CASSHTKDSLFTGELFF
.	TRBJ1-6	.	TRBV6-5	TGTGCCAGCAGTTACTCGCAGGGTGGTTCACCCCTCCACTTT	CASSYSQGGSPLHF
.	TRBJ1-5	TRBD1	TRBV5-1	TGCGCCAGCAGCCCGGGACAGGGGGCTCAGCCCCAGCATTTT	CASSPGQGAQPQHF
.	TRBJ1-4	.	TRBV10-3	TGTGCCATCAGTGACTCAACGAGTAATGAAAAACTGTTTTTT	CAISDSTSNEKLFF